Sequencing of this T cell receptor beta chain was carried out in a study of cytomegalovirus exposure and HLA in healthy donors. Whole-study results and caveats: It is likely that the observed cluster of highly shared sequence variants was a sequencing artifact. Analyses of presence/absence relied on an assumption of roughly uniform sequencing depth across donors. As was reported, the HLA-A and HLA-B alleles of most subjects were accurately predicted from TCR beta sequences.

PCR used 60 Vbeta primers and 13 Jbeta primers. TCRdb's table, derived via immunoSEQ multiplex PCR, lists solely in-frame clones and lacks some. This sample has hundreds of thousands of clones, with roughly 85% found just once. Germline V CDR1 and CDR2: MNHEY, SMNVEV (reference sequence). The V gene end was trimmed by 2 bases and the J gene end by 6 bases; junction bases not matched to a gene: 6. The CDR3 sequence is 16 residues long. On this clone: Its antigen is as yet unknown.

The specimen sequenced was PBMCs. The TCR comes from a male donor in good health and CMV-seronegative. V usage is TRBV27 and J usage is TRBJ1-5, with 11 bases aligning to TRBD1. The CDR3 loop reads CASSLGDRGTGQPQHF. CDR3 nucleotides: TGTGCCAGCAGTTTAGGGGACAGGGGGACAGGTCAGCCCCAGCATTTT.